What follows are 30 T cell receptor beta chains derived from one specimen sequenced in a study of identical twins. TCRdb analysed the 5' RACE reads with MiXCR anew, one entry per CDR3 protein. This table has 1.5 million to 2 million distinct CDR3 sequences, around 33% appearing once. The sequencing sample was made of cord blood. The receptors derive from a newborn girl in good health.

This clonotype was observed a handful of times. The gene calls are TRBV7-2 and TRBJ2-1; D might be TRBD2 (6 bases). This CDR3 comprises 15 residues. Germline V gene lookup returns CDR1 SGHTA and CDR2 FQGNSA. V shed 5 bases and J shed 2 bases, with 13 bases lying between them. As DNA, the CDR3 is TGTGCCAGCAGCGCTAGCGTTTCCACCTACAATGAGCAGTTCTTC. It specifies CASSASVSTYNEQFF.

V usage is TRBV4-2 and J usage is TRBJ2-7, with 11 nucleotides matching TRBD2. From germline, CDR1 is LGHNA and CDR2 YNFKEQ. This CDR3 region has 16 residues. V shed 0 bases and J 7 bases; nucleotides not matched to a gene: 8. The CDR3 sequence: CASSQDMTSGKWEQYF. The CDR3 DNA reads as TGTGCCAGCAGCCAAGATATGACTAGCGGGAAGTGGGAGCAGTACTTC.

This clonotype has a handful of counts. This sequence joins TRBV9 and TRBJ1-1; D might be TRBD1 (5 bases). The CDR3 sequence is 15 residues long. Trimming took off 0 bases at V and 6 bases at J, with 15 bases between the two ends. From germline, CDR1 is SGDLS and CDR2 YYNGEE. The CDR3 sequence is CASSVGTSPGPEAFF. The CDR3, as DNA: TGTGCCAGCAGCGTAGGGACCAGCCCGGGGCCTGAAGCTTTCTTT. The full variable domain, with the rest looked up from reference TRBV9 and TRBJ1-1, is DSGVTQTPKHLITATGQRVTLRCSPRSGDLSVYWYQQSLDQGLQFLIQYYNGEERAKGNILERFSAQQFPDLHSELNLSSLELGDSALYFCASSVGTSPGPEAFFGQGTRLTVV.

The chain couples TRBV5-1 to TRBJ2-7; 7 bases line up with TRBD2. There are 15 residues in the CDR3. With V trimmed by 2 bases and J by 2 bases, 7 bases remained unmatched. Germline CDR1 is SGHRS and CDR2 is YFSETQ. CDR3 nucleotides: TGCGCCAGCAGCTTCTTTGCGGGAGTACCCTACGAGCAGTACTTC. Its protein product is CASSFFAGVPYEQYF.

This clonotype was counted only a few times. J is TRBJ2-7 and V is TRBV11-2, with D possibly TRBD2 on 5 matching bases. Germline assignment: CDR1 SGHAT and CDR2 FQNNGV. The CDR3 totals 13 residues. With 3 bases removed from V and 6 bases from J, the gap between germline ends came to 12 bases. The chain's CDR3 is CASSLSFRGEQYF. CDR3 nucleotide sequence: TGTGCCAGCAGCTTGTCATTCCGGGGCGAGCAGTACTTC.

The chain recombines TRBV25-1 with TRBJ2-3, with 12 bases fitting TRBD2. This CDR3 comprises 14 residues. CDR1 MGHDK and CDR2 SYGVNS come from the germline V gene. V dropped 5 bases and J dropped 5; count of bases not matched to a gene: 2. In DNA form, the CDR3 reads TGTGCCAGCAGTACTAGCGGGGGGAGAGATACGCAGTATTTT. Its translation: CASSTSGGRDTQYF.

This clonotype came up a few times. This rearrangement joins TRBV11-2 to TRBJ2-4, with TRBD1 matching 7 bases. CDR1 is SGHAT and CDR2 is FQNNGV in the germline V gene. V dropped 5 bases and J dropped 6; count of bases not matched to a gene: 10. The CDR3 extends over 15 amino acids. For the CDR3, the DNA is TGTGCCAGCAGCCCCAGACAGGGTATAGGAAACATTCAGTACTTC. Protein: CASSPRQGIGNIQYF.

This clonotype occurred a few times. This chain connects TRBV5-5 to TRBJ1-5, with D perhaps TRBD1 (6 bases). The CDR3 length is 15 residues. The germline CDR1 and CDR2 sequences are SGHKS and YYEKEE (reference sequence). V was shortened by 0 bases and J by 3 bases, with 10 bases between the two germline ends. The CDR3 reads CASSLVTGINQPQHF. CDR3 nucleotide sequence: TGTGCCAGCAGCTTGGTAACAGGGATCAATCAGCCCCAGCATTTT.

Of note for this clonotype: An end of the junction does not agree with germline; a read error may underlie this. The chain couples TRBV20-1 to TRBJ2-4, with 12 positions matching TRBD2. Germline CDR1 reads DFQATT; CDR2 reads SNEGSKA (reference sequence). CDR3 length: 14 amino acids. Written as DNA, the CDR3 is TGCAGTGCTCCTAAGACTAGCGGGGGAAACATTCAGTATTTC. Translating gives CSAPKTSGGNIQYF.

The rearrangement joins TRBV20-1 to TRBJ2-3; TRBD1 is a possible D gene (6 bases). The CDR3 is made up of 15 amino acids. Germline V gene lookup returns CDR1 DFQATT and CDR2 SNEGSKA (reference sequence). V was shortened by 0 bases and J by 4 bases, with 14 bases between the two germline ends. As DNA, the CDR3 is TGCAGTGCTAGAGACGCCGACACAGGGCCAGATACGCAGTATTTT. The encoded protein is CSARDADTGPDTQYF.

In the case of this clonotype: This clone may be a read error of a much larger clone one base away. The chain combines TRBV7-9 with TRBJ2-2; D gene ambiguous. Germline V CDR1 and CDR2: SEHNR, FQNEAQ (reference sequence). The CDR3 length is 13 residues. Trimming cost V 0 bases and J 6 bases, with 5 bases left between them. The CDR3 DNA reads as TGTGCCAGCAGCTTAGCCCCCCCCGGGGAGCTGTTTTTT. This encodes CASSLAPPGELFF. The variable domain in full, completed from reference TRBV7-9 and TRBJ2-2, reads DTGVSQNPRHKITKRGQNVTFRCDPISEHNRLYWYRQTLGQGPEFLTYFQNEAQLEKSRLLSDRFSAERPKGSFSTLEIQRTEQGDSAMYLCASSLAPPGELFFGEGSRLTVL.

This clonotype was found a few times. The V and J genes are TRBV20-1 and TRBJ1-5, with D tentatively TRBD1 (6 bases). The length of the CDR3 is 13 residues. Germline V gives CDR1 DFQATT, CDR2 SNEGSKA (reference sequence). Trimming removed 2 bases at V and 6 bases at J, with 11 bases between. The CDR3 region has the DNA TGCAGTGCTAGACTCAGGGGCGCTCAGCCCCAGCATTTT. It codes for CSARLRGAQPQHF.

This clonotype has only a few counts. The V and J genes are TRBV3-1 and TRBJ2-6; tentative D call: TRBD2 (5 bases). V lost 0 bases and J 2 bases, leaving 11 bases between the germline ends. This CDR3 comprises 17 residues. Germline lookup yields CDR1 LGHDT and CDR2 YNNKEL (reference sequence). The CDR3 is CASSQEKRCTGANVLTF. CDR3 nucleotide sequence: TGTGCCAGCAGCCAAGAGAAGCGGTGTACTGGGGCCAACGTCCTGACTTTC.

This sequence joins TRBV4-2 and TRBJ2-1; 10 bases line up with TRBD2. The CDR3 length is 15 residues. Germline V gene lookup returns CDR1 LGHNA and CDR2 YNFKEQ. V trimming: 1 base; J trimming: 7 bases; junction bases outside the gene matches: 4. As DNA, the CDR3 is TGTGCCAGCAGCCAAGGGACTAGCGGAACTAATGAGCAGTTCTTC. The encoded protein is CASSQGTSGTNEQFF.

The chain carries TRBV3-1 and TRBJ2-3; D might be TRBD1 (6 bases). The CDR3 contains 15 residues. The V gene lost 0 bases and the J gene lost 4 bases, with 11 bases spanning the gap. Germline V gives CDR1 LGHDT, CDR2 YNNKEL (reference sequence). DNA of the CDR3: TGTGCCAGCAGCCAAGATTGGACAGATTCAGATACGCAGTATTTT. It yields the protein CASSQDWTDSDTQYF.

This clonotype was detected a few times. CDR3 amino acids: CASSLIQAGGNEQFF. CDR3 sequence (DNA): TGTGCCAGCAGCTTGATTCAGGCGGGAGGGAATGAGCAGTTCTTC. The chain uses TRBV5-6 and TRBJ2-1, with 9 bases matching TRBD2. With V trimmed by 1 base and J by 7 bases, 6 bases remained unmatched. Germline-derived CDR1 and CDR2 are SGHDT and YYEEEE. The CDR3 extends over 15 amino acids.

The chain recombines TRBV15 with TRBJ1-1; maybe TRBD1 (5 bases). The V end was cut by 3 bases, the J end by 5 bases, with 19 bases between. The germline CDR1 and CDR2 sequences are LNHNV and YYDKDF (reference sequence). The CDR3 spans 16 residues. The CDR3 spells CATSSVRDLGGTEAFF. CDR3 bases: TGTGCCACCAGCAGCGTCCGGGACCTAGGAGGGACTGAAGCTTTCTTT.

This clonotype appeared many times. This chain connects TRBV27 to TRBJ2-3; no firm D call. V was shortened by 0 bases and J by 4 bases, with 5 bases between the two germline ends. Looked up from germline, CDR1 is MNHEY and CDR2 is SMNVEV (reference sequence). This CDR3 is built from 13 residues. CDR3 amino acids: CASSLSRADTQYF. The CDR3 coding sequence is TGTGCCAGCAGTTTATCCCGTGCAGATACGCAGTATTTT.

The chain links TRBV12-3 or TRBV12-4 to TRBJ2-7; weak D call: TRBD2 (6 bases). Trimming removed 6 bases at V and 0 bases at J, with 12 bases between. This CDR3 region has 14 residues. CDR3 sequence reads: CASRATSVSYEQYF. Written as DNA, the CDR3 is TGTGCCAGCAGAGCGACTAGTGTCTCCTACGAGCAGTACTTC.

The gene calls are TRBV29-1 and TRBJ1-2; 9 bases align to TRBD1. J gave up 0 bases and V 0 bases, and 2 bases lay outside the gene matches. The germline CDR1 and CDR2 sequences are SQVTM and ANQGSEA. The CDR3 has 15 residues. The chain's CDR3 is CSVEDRDRANYGYTF. CDR3 DNA: TGCAGCGTTGAAGATCGGGACAGGGCTAACTATGGCTACACCTTC.

On this clonotype: This may be a read error: a much more frequent sequence differs by one nucleotide. The chain employs TRBV5-1 and TRBJ2-2; 9 nucleotides match TRBD2. This CDR3 is built from 15 residues. CDR1 and CDR2 (germline): SGHRS, YFSETQ. The V and J ends lost 1 base and 3 bases, in that order; junction bases with no gene match: 1. In DNA, the CDR3 is TGCGCCAGCAGCTTGACTAGCGGGTACACCGGGGAGCTGTTTTTT. Its translation: CASSLTSGYTGELFF.

The gene calls are TRBV18 and TRBJ2-1; D is perhaps TRBD2 (6 bases). The CDR3 length is 15 residues. Trimming removed 1 base from V and 8 bases from J, with 15 bases in between. Germline lookup yields CDR1 KGHSH and CDR2 LQKENI. The CDR3 here is CASSPLGGSGDEQFF. The CDR3 nucleotides are TGTGCCAGCTCACCACTGGGGGGTTCGGGCGATGAGCAGTTCTTC.

V gene TRBV6-1 combines with J gene TRBJ2-5; no definite D call. Germline loops: CDR1 MNHNS, CDR2 SASEGT. The CDR3 consists of 14 residues. The V and J ends lost 7 bases and 1 base respectively, with 13 bases between them. The CDR3 nucleotides read TGTGCCAGCAATTTGGTGGTAGCCCAAGAGACCCAGTACTTC. Translated: CASNLVVAQETQYF.

As regards this clonotype: A junction boundary mismatches the germline segment, possibly from a read error. The CDR3: CASSLVSREAFYGQYF. Here the CDR3 DNA reads TGTGCCAGCAGCTTAGTCAGCAGAGAGGCCTTCTACGGGCAGTACTTC. The chain couples TRBV11-2 to TRBJ2-7; D gene ambiguous. The V gene's germline CDR1 is SGHAT and CDR2 FQNNGV. The CDR3 loop spans 16 amino acids.

This chain connects TRBV10-1 to TRBJ2-3; 10 bases line up with TRBD1. Germline CDR1 and CDR2: WNHNN and SYGVQD (reference sequence). V lost 5 bases, J lost 2 bases, and 10 bases stayed unmatched. This CDR3 spans 17 amino acids. The CDR3 is CASSSVPGQGTTDTQYF. For the CDR3, the DNA is TGCGCCAGCAGTTCAGTCCCGGGACAGGGGACCACAGATACGCAGTATTTT.

The table lists this clonotype with a few counts. The gene calls are TRBV5-6 and TRBJ1-2, with D perhaps TRBD1 (6 bases). There are 13 residues in the CDR3. The V and J ends lost 4 bases and 2 bases respectively, with 9 bases between them. Germline V lookup: CDR1 SGHDT, CDR2 YYEEEE. The CDR3 coding sequence is TGTGCCAGCAGCGGGGACAAAAACTATGGCTACACCTTC. Its translation: CASSGDKNYGYTF.

This sequence joins TRBV4-1 and TRBJ2-3; 7 bases line up with TRBD1. Germline V gene data show CDR1 as MGHRA and CDR2 as YSYEKL. Trimming at V came to 6 bases and at J to 4 bases, leaving 7 bases not matched to a gene. The CDR3 consists of 14 residues. The CDR3 nucleotides read TGCGCCAGCAGGCAGAGGGGGACAGCAGATACGCAGTATTTT. Its protein product is CASRQRGTADTQYF.

Turning to this clonotype: The junction and the germline gene differ at one end; a read error may be behind it. The rearrangement links TRBV10-2 to TRBJ2-1; 9 nucleotides agree with TRBD2. Germline V gene data show CDR1 as WSHSY and CDR2 as SAAADI. This CDR3 is 14 amino acids long. The CDR3 bases are TGCGCCAGCAGTACAAGCGGGGGGAACAATGAGCAGGTCTTC. Translated: CASSTSGGNNEQVF.

The chain joins TRBV27 to TRBJ1-2; TRBD1 matches at 7 bases. The CDR3 consists of 15 residues. Per germline, CDR1 MNHEY and CDR2 SMNVEV (reference sequence). V lost 6 bases and J lost 4; bases outside the gene matches: 11. CDR3 DNA: TGTGCCAGCAGGACAGGGAGCGGGGTCTTCTATGGCTACACCTTC. Translated: CASRTGSGVFYGYTF.

This sequence joins TRBV18 and TRBJ1-4; a possible D gene is TRBD1 (6 bases). V was trimmed by 6 bases and J by 5 bases, leaving 16 bases between them. This CDR3 spans 15 amino acids. Germline V gene lookup returns CDR1 KGHSH and CDR2 LQKENI. The CDR3 loop reads CASSPYRAGNEKLFF. The DNA for the CDR3 is TGTGCCAGCTCTCCTTACAGGGCCGGGAATGAAAAACTGTTTTTT.